The sequence of this T cell receptor (beta chain) was determined in a study of blood T cells in healthy people across ages. About this clonotype itself: What it binds is unknown.

Findings and limits, study-wide: Older age went with lower TCR beta diversity per million T cells, in a roughly linear way.

Alongside a J-beta primer mix, a sample-barcoded 5' primer served in a second PCR lasting about 7 to 12 cycles. TCRdb re-derived calls from the 5' RACE reads in MiXCR, one entry per CDR3 protein. Of just under 750,000 distinct CDR3 sequences listed, around a fifth are singletons. Germline loops: CDR1 SEHNR, CDR2 FQNEAQ (reference sequence). The CDR3 loop spans 13 amino acids. The sequence derives from a man in his 70s in good health. Input material: blood. V and J are TRBV7-9 and TRBJ2-2; 7 bases line up with TRBD1. The CDR3 DNA is TGTTCCTCGGGACAGCGAGTCACCGGGGAGCTGTTTTTT. As protein: CSSGQRVTGELFF.